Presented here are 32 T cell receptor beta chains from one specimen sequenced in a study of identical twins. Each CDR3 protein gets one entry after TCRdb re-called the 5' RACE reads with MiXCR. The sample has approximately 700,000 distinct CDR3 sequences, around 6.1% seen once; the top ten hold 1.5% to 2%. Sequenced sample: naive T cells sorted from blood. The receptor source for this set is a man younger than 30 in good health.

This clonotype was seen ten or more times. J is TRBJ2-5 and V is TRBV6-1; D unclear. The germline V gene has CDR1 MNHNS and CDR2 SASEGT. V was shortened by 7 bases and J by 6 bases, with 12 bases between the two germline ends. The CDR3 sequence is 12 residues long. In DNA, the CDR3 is TGTGCCAGCACTGCGGCGAGGAAGACCCAGTACTTC. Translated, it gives CASTAARKTQYF.

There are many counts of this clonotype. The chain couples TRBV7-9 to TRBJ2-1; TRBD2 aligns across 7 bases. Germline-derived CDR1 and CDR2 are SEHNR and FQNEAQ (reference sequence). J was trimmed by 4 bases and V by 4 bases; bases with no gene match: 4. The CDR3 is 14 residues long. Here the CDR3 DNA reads TGTGCCAGCAGCTCCGGGACTAATTACAATGAGCAGTTCTTC. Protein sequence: CASSSGTNYNEQFF.

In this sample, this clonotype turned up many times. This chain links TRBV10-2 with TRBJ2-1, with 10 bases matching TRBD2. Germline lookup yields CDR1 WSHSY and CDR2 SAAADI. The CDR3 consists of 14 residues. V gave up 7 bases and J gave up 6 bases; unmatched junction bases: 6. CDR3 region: CASKLGTSVNEQFF. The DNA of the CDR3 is TGCGCCAGCAAATTAGGGACTAGCGTCAATGAGCAGTTCTTC.

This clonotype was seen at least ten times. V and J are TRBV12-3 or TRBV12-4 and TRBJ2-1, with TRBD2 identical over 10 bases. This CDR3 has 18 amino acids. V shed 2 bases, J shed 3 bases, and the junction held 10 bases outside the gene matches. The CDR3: CASSLWLAGVHIYNEQFF. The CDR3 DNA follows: TGTGCCAGCAGTTTATGGCTAGCGGGAGTCCATATCTACAATGAGCAGTTCTTC.

CDR3 in amino acids: CASSQGPGLNTEAFF. The CDR3, as DNA: TGCGCCAGCAGCCAAGGACCGGGCCTAAACACTGAAGCTTTCTTT. This chain joins TRBV4-3 and TRBJ1-1; unclear D gene. The length of the CDR3 is 15 residues. The V end lost 1 base, the J end lost 2 bases, and 11 bases lay between the germline ends. Germline lookup yields CDR1 LGHNA and CDR2 YSLEER.

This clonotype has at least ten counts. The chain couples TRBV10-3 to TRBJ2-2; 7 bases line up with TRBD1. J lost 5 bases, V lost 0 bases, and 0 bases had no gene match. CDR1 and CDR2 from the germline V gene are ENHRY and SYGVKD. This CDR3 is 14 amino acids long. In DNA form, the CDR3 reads TGTGCCATCAGTGAGTCGACAGGGACCGGGGAGCTGTTTTTT. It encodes CAISESTGTGELFF.

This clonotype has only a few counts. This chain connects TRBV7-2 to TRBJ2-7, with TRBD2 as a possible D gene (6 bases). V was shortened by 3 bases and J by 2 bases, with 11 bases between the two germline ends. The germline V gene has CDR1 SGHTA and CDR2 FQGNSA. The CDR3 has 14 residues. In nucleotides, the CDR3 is TGTGCCAGCAGCTTGGGGGGATTAGCCTACGAGCAGTACTTC. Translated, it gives CASSLGGLAYEQYF.

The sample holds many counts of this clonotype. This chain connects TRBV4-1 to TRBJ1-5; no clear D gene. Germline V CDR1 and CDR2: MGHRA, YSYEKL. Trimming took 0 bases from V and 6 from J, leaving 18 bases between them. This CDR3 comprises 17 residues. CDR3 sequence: CASSQEGGRLGGQPQHF. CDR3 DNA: TGCGCCAGCAGCCAAGAGGGAGGGCGTTTAGGCGGTCAGCCCCAGCATTTT.

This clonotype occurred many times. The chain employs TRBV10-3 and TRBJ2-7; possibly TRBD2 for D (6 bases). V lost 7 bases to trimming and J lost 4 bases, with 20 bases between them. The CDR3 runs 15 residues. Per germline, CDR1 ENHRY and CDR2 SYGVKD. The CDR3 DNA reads TGTGCCATCAATTATATGGGACTGCCGAATTACGAGCAGTACTTC. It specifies CAINYMGLPNYEQYF.

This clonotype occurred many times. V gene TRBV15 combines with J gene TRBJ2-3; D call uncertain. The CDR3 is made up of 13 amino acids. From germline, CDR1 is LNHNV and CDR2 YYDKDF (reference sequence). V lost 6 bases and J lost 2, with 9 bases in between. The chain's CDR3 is CATRDGLTDTQYF. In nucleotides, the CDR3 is TGTGCCACCAGGGACGGCCTCACAGATACGCAGTATTTT. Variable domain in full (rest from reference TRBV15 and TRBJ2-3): DAMVIQNPRYQVTQFGKPVTLSCSQTLNHNVMYWYQQKSSQAPKLLFHYYDKDFNNEADTPDNFQSRRPNTSFCFLDIRSPGLGDTAMYLCATRDGLTDTQYFGPGTRLTVL.

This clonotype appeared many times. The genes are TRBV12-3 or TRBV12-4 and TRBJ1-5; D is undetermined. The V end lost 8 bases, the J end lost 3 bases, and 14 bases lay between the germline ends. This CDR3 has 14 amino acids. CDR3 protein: CASLRSGDNQPQHF. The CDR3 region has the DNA TGTGCCAGCCTGAGGTCGGGAGACAATCAGCCCCAGCATTTT.

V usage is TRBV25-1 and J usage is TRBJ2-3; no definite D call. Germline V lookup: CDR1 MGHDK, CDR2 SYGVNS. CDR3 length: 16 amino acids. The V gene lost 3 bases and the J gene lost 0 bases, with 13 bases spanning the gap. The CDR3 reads CASSDGRRSSTDTQYF. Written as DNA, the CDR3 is TGTGCCAGCAGTGACGGGCGGAGATCTAGCACAGATACGCAGTATTTT.

The chain's CDR3 is CAWTKERATFF. The CDR3 DNA follows: TGTGCCTGGACAAAGGAGAGGGCAACTTTCTTT. The chain couples TRBV30 to TRBJ1-1; D remains ambiguous. Germline values: CDR1 GTSNPN, CDR2 SVGIG (reference sequence). The CDR3 is 11 amino acids. The V gene lost 4 bases and the J gene lost 12 bases, with 15 bases spanning the gap.

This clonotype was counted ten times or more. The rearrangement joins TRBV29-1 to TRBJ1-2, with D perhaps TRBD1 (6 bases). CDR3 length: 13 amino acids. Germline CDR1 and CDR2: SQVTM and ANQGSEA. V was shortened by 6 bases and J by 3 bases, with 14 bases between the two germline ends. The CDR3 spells CSVLQGRDYGYTF. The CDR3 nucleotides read TGCAGCGTGCTCCAGGGGCGCGACTATGGCTACACCTTC.

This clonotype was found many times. The CDR3, as DNA: TGTGCCAGCAGTTTAAATTCATGGCTAAGGATGAACACTGAAGCTTTCTTT. The encoded protein is CASSLNSWLRMNTEAFF. The chain uses TRBV12-3 or TRBV12-4 and TRBJ1-1; D ambiguous. The CDR3 is 17 residues long. The V gene lost 2 bases and the J gene lost 0 bases, with 16 bases spanning the gap.

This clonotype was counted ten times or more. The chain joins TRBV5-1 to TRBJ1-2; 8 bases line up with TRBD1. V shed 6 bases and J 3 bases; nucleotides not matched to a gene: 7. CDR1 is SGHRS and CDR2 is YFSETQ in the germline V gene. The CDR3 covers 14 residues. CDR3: CASNLDRGHYGYTF. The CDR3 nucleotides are TGCGCCAGCAACCTAGACAGGGGCCACTATGGCTACACCTTC.

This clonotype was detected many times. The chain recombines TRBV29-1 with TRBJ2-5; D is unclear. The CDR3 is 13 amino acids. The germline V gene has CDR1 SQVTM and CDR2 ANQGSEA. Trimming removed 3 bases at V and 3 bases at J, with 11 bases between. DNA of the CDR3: TGCAGCGTTGAGGAGAACCAAAAAGAGACCCAGTACTTC. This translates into CSVEENQKETQYF.

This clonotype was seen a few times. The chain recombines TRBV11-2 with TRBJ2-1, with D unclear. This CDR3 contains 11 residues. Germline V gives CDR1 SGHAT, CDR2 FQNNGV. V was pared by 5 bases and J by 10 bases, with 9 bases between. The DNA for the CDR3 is TGTGCCAGCAGCAGAAGTTCCGAGCAGTTCTTC. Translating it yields CASSRSSEQFF.

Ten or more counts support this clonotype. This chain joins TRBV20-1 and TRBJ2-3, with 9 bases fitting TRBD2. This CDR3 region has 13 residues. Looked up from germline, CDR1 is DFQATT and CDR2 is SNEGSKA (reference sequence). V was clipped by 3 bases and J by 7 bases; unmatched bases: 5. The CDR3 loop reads CSASVAGVNTQYF. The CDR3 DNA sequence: TGCAGTGCTAGCGTAGCGGGAGTTAATACGCAGTATTTT.

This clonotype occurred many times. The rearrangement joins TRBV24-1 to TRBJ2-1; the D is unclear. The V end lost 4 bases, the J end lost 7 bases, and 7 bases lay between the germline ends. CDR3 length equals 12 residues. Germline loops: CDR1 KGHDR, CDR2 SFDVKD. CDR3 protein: CATSEGGNEQFF. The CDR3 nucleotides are TGTGCCACCAGTGAAGGTGGGAATGAGCAGTTCTTC.

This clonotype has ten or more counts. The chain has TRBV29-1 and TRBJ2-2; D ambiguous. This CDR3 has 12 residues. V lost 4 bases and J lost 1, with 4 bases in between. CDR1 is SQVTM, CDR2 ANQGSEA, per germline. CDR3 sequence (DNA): TGCAGCGTTGTTGTGAACACCGGGGAGCTGTTTTTT. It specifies CSVVVNTGELFF.

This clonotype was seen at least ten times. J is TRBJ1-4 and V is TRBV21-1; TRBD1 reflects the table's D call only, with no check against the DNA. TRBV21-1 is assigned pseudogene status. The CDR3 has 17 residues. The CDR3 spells CASIKETHRTTNEKLFF. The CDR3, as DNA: TGTGCCAGCATCAAGGAAACCCACAGGACAACTAATGAAAAACTGTTTTTT.

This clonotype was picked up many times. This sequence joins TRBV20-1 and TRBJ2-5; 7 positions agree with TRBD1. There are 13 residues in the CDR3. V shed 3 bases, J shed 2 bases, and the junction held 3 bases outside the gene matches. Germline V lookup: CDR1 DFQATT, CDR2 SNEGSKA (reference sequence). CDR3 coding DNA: TGCAGTGCTAGGGGACAGACGCAAGAGACCCAGTACTTC. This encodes CSARGQTQETQYF.

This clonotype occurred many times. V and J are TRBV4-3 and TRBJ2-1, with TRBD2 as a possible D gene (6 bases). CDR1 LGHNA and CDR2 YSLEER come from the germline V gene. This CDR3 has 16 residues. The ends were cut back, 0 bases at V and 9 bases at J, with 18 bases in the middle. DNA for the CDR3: TGCGCCAGCAGCCAAGATTCTAGCGCCCTCGGTGGTGAGCAGTTCTTC. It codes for CASSQDSSALGGEQFF.

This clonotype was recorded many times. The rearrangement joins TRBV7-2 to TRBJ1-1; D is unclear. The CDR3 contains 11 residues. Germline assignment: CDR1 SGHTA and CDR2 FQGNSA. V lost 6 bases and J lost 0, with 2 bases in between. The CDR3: CASRMNTEAFF. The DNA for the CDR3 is TGTGCCAGCAGGATGAACACTGAAGCTTTCTTT.

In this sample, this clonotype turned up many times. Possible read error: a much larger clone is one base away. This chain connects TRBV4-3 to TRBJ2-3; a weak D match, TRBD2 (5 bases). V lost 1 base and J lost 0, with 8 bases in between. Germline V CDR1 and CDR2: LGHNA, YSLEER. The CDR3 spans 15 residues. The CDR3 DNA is TGCGCCAGCAGCCAAGCTGGCGGGAGCACAGATACGCAGTATTTT. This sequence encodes CASSQAGGSTDTQYF.

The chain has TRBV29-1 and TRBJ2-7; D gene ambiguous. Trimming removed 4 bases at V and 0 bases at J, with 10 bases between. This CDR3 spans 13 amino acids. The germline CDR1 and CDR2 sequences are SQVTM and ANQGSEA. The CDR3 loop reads CSVAALASYEQYF. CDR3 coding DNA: TGCAGCGTTGCGGCACTCGCCTCCTACGAGCAGTACTTC.

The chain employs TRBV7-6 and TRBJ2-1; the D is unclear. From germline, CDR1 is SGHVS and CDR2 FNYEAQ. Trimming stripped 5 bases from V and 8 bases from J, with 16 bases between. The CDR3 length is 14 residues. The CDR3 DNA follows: TGTGCCAGCAGCCCTTCTGGGGTGGACGATGAGCAGTTCTTC. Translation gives CASSPSGVDDEQFF.

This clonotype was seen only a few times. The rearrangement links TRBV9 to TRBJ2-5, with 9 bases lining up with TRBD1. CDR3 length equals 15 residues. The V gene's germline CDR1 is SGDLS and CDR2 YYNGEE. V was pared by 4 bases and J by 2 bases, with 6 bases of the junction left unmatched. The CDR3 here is CASSNFGQGQETQYF. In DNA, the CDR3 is TGTGCCAGCAGCAACTTCGGACAGGGGCAAGAGACCCAGTACTTC.

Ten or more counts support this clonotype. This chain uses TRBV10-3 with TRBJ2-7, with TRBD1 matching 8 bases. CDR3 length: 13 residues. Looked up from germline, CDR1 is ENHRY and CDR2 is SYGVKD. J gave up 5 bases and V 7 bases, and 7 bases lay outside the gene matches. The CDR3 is CAITRGHQDEQYF. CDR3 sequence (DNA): TGTGCCATCACCAGGGGGCATCAAGACGAGCAGTACTTC.

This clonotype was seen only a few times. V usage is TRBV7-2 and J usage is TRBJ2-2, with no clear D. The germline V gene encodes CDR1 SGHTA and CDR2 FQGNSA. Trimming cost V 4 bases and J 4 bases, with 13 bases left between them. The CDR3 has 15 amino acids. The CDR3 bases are TGTGCCAGCAGCTCAGACCACTTGGGCACCGGGGAGCTGTTTTTT. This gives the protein CASSSDHLGTGELFF.

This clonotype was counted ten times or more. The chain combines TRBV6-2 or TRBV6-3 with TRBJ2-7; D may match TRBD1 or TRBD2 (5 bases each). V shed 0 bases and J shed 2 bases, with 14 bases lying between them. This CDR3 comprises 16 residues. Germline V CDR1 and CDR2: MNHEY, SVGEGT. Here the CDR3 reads CASSYSTTGTPYEQYF. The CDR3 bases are TGTGCCAGCAGTTACTCGACGACGGGGACCCCCTACGAGCAGTACTTC.